Reported below is one T cell receptor beta chain. The method was immunoSEQ multiplex PCR; TCRdb's version includes in-frame clones alone and lacks a portion of them. The table shows 120,000 or so clones, with approximately 95% occurring only once. These data originate in a study of T cell changes during pregnancy in multiple sclerosis. The CDR3 totals 13 residues. The V gene end was trimmed by 8 bases and the J gene end by 1 base; junction bases not matched to a gene: 2. Germline-derived CDR1 and CDR2 are KGHSH and LQKENI. This TCR came from a female donor with multiple sclerosis, enrolled in a pregnancy study. The chain carries TRBV18 and TRBJ1-1; TRBD1 agrees at 9 bases. Source: peripheral blood, taken before pregnancy. The CDR3: CASRTGENTEAFF. In nucleotides, the CDR3 is TGTGCCAGCAGGACAGGGGAGAACACTGAAGCTTTCTTT.